This TCR beta chain was sequenced during a study of T cells in Graves' hyperthyroidism and ophthalmopathy. Germline CDR1 and CDR2: SQVTM and ANQGSEA. The trim removed 7 bases at V and 3 bases at J, leaving 10 bases unmatched. This CDR3 contains 17 residues. Hyperthyroidism had been newly diagnosed in patients aged 18 to 65, and its duration was under 2 months. Findings and caveats of the study: Most expanded thyroid clonotypes above 0.001 also appeared in blood.

Researchers took RNA transcripts and amplified the TCR beta CDR3 regions from them. A set of HTBI primers served as the primers for a first-round RT-PCR of the TCR CDR3. TCRdb passed the multiplex PCR reads through MiXCR, listing each CDR3 protein once. The data show under 400,000 distinct CDR3 sequences, around 16% seen once. This clonotype appeared a few times. Its target is unknown. The sequenced sample was blood. The J gene is TRBJ2-2, the V gene TRBV29-1; 14 nucleotides match TRBD2. The clonotype was recovered from a man aged 25 to 40 with Graves' hyperthyroidism. CDR3 sequence: CSATGLAGGWYTGELFF. DNA for the CDR3: TGCAGCGCCACAGGACTAGCGGGAGGCTGGTACACCGGGGAGCTGTTTTTT.